This T cell receptor beta chain stems from a study of human T cells and chemical hapten exposure. Time point described: patch test 2, 6 weeks after DPC sensitization. Treatment noted: therapeutic diphenylcyclopropenone sensitization with weekly scalp DPC. Blood draws came first, before each patch test. MiXCR, run by TCRdb on the RACE reads, gives a single entry per CDR3 protein. The table records about 140,000 distinct CDR3 sequences, approximately 10% of them present only once. The CDR3 consists of 13 residues. Trimming shortened V by 0 bases and J by 7 bases, and 7 bases separated the two germline ends. Germline values: CDR1 MNHNY, CDR2 SVGAGI (reference sequence).

The chain has TRBV6-6 and TRBJ2-1; D perhaps matches TRBD1 (6 bases). The source is a woman between 50 and 59 years old with alopecia areata. Some clones in this sample may be carry-over from other donors' samples. Material: whole blood, obtained in connection with sensitization to the hapten diphenylcyclopropenone (DPC). The CDR3 bases are TGTGCCAGCAGTTACTCGAGGGGGAATGAGCAGTTCTTC. Its protein is CASSYSRGNEQFF.